The entry below gives a single TCR beta chain sequence along with its context. What it recognizes is unknown. Every bit of the isolated RNA underwent reverse transcription, so sequencing read expressed TCRB transcripts. Sequenced by immunoSEQ multiplex PCR; TCRdb stores in-frame clones only, minus some. The repertoire consists of 300,000 to 400,000 clones, with roughly 8% occurring once and the leading ten covering 0.44%. This entry comes from a study of beta chain features in type 1 diabetes. Regarding the study as a whole: Patients and controls would share equally any PCR tilt toward shorter templates. Compared with healthy donors, patients appeared to share more similar naive, central memory and regulatory TCRB repertoires. All four CD4+ subsets of Type 1 diabetes patients contained TCRB CDR3s that were moderately but significantly shorter.

This CDR3 spans 13 amino acids. Germline V CDR1 and CDR2: LNHDA, SQIVND (reference sequence). Trimming cost V 10 bases and J 0 bases, with 9 bases left between them. The sample was central memory CD4+ T cells from blood. The source is a woman aged 18-29 years in good health. The chain uses TRBV19 and TRBJ2-2, with D possibly TRBD1 on 5 matching bases. CDR3: CAMGPPNTGELFF. DNA of the CDR3: TGTGCCATGGGGCCCCCGAACACCGGGGAGCTGTTTTTT.